This section outlines one T cell receptor (beta chain) sequence together with its context. The target of this receptor is not known. One base away there is no much larger clone; base qualities are not given. Receptors were amplified or captured by the immunoSEQ multiplex PCR assay. The clones in this table, taken by TCRdb from immuneACCESS, are in-frame only. Not every clone is retained; where verified, under half of the shortfall comes from an unresolved V gene, and the cause of the rest is unknown. Here the sample has 50,000 to 75,000 clones; 93% occur a single time. The ten largest make up 2% to 3% of the sample. The sample comes from a study of T cell changes during pregnancy in multiple sclerosis (dated by TCRdb to about 2019). As for the study more broadly: In women with multiple sclerosis, the researchers looked at how the T cell repertoire shifted as pregnancy progressed.

From a lookup of the germline V gene (reference sequence), CDR1 and CDR2 are GTSNPN and SVGIG. V was cut back by 2 bases and J by 7 bases, leaving a gap of 15 bases between them. Taken from cysteine to phenylalanine, the CDR3 has 14 residues. Of all the DNA, just the CDR3 is kept, 42 bases in frame from base 1. Recombination joined TRBV30 with TRBJ2-1; tentative D gene TRBD1, with 7 bases matching. The sequences come from CD8+ T cells from peripheral blood mononuclear cells, collected in the third trimester of pregnancy. This TCR was recovered from a female donor with multiple sclerosis, enrolled in a pregnancy study. The CDR3 protein is CAWSTGAGGNEQFF. The DNA sequence is as follows: TGTGCCTGGAGTACCGGCGCAGGGGGGAATGAGCAGTTCTTC.